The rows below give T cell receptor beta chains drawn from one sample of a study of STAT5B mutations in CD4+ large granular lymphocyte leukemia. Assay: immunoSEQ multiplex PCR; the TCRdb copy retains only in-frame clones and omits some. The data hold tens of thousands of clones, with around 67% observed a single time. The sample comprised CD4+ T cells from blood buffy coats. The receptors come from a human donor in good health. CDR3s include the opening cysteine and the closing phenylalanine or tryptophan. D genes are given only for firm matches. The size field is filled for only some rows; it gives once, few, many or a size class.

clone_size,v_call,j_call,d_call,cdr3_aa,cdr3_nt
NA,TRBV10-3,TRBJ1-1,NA,CAISESGRQVNTEAFF,TGTGCCATCAGTGAGTCCGGACGGCAGGTAAACACTGAAGCTTTCTTT
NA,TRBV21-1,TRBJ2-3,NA,CASSKEGRGADTQYF,TGTGCCAGCAGCAAGGAGGGGCGCGGAGCAGATACGCAGTATTTT
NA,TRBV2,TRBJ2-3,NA,CASSDGLASTDTQYF,TGTGCCAGCAGTGATGGATTAGCGAGCACAGATACGCAGTATTTT
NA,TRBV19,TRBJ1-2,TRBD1,CASSPQGAQANYGYTF,TGTGCCAGTAGTCCACAGGGGGCGCAGGCTAACTATGGCTACACCTTC
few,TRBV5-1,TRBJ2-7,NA,CASSQPGQTYEQYF,TGCGCCAGCAGCCAGCCAGGGCAGACCTACGAGCAGTACTTC
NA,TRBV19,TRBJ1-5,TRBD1,CASSDREAFHEPQHF,TGTGCCAGTAGCGACAGGGAGGCTTTTCACGAGCCCCAGCATTTT
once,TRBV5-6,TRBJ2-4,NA,CASSFRGGIQYF,TGTGCCAGCAGCTTCAGAGGGGGCATTCAGTACTTC
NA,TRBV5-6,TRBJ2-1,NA,CASSTPGARNEQFF,TGTGCCAGCAGCACGCCGGGGGCTAGAAATGAGCAGTTCTTC
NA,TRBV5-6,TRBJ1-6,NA,CASSLVVTSSPLHF,TGTGCCAGCAGCTTGGTAGTCACGAGTTCACCCCTCCACTTT
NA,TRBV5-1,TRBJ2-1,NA,CASSLGGGGDNEQFF,TGCGCCAGCAGCTTGGGTGGGGGGGGCGACAATGAGCAGTTCTTC
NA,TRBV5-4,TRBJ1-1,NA,CASSLYAGTNTEAFF,TGTGCCAGCAGCTTGTACGCCGGGACGAACACTGAAGCTTTCTTT
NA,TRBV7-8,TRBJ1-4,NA,CASSSGRVVEKLFF,TGTGCCAGCAGCTCAGGGCGGGTTGTTGAAAAACTGTTTTTT
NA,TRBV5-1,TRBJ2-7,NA,CASSLDGFGTYEQYF,TGCGCCAGCAGCTTGGACGGGTTCGGAACCTACGAGCAGTACTTC
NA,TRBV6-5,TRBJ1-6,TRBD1,CASSYQTGGFNSPLHF,TGTGCCAGCAGTTACCAGACAGGGGGCTTTAATTCACCCCTCCACTTT
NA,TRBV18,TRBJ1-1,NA,CASFERNTEAFF,TGTGCCAGCTTCGAGAGGAACACTGAAGCTTTCTTT
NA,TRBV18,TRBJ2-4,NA,CASSPDRISGNIQYF,TGTGCCAGCTCGCCAGACAGGATATCGGGAAACATTCAGTACTTC
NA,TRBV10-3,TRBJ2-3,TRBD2,CAISESGGGPTTDTQYF,TGTGCCATCAGTGAGTCGGGCGGGGGGCCCACCACAGATACGCAGTATTTT
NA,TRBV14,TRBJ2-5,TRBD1,CASSRGGSPGDQYF,TGTGCCAGCAGCCGAGGGGGCAGCCCTGGGGACCAGTACTTC
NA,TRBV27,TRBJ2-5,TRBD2,CASRSSAGGSRETQYF,TGTGCCAGCAGGTCATCCGCGGGGGGGTCTAGAGAGACCCAGTACTTC
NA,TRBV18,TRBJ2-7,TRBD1,CASSPGTGRYEQYF,TGTGCCAGCTCACCCGGGACAGGGAGGTACGAGCAGTACTTC